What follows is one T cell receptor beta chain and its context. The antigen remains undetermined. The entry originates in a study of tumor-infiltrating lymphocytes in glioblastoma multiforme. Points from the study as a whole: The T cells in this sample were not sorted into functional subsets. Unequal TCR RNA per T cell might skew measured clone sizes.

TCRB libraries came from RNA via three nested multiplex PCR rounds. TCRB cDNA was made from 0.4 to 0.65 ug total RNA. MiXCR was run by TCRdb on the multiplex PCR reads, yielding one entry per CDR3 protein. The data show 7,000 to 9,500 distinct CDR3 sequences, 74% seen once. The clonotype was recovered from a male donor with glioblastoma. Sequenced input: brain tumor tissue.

The CDR3 DNA sequence: TGTGCCAGCAGCTTAGAGGTGGGAGAGCTCTACGAGCAGTACTTC. This codes for CASSLEVGELYEQYF. This rearrangement joins TRBV11-2 to TRBJ2-7, with D perhaps TRBD2 (5 bases). Per germline, CDR1 SGHAT and CDR2 FQNNGV. The CDR3 runs 15 residues. The germline V and J ends were trimmed by 0 bases and 3 bases, with 12 bases remaining between them.